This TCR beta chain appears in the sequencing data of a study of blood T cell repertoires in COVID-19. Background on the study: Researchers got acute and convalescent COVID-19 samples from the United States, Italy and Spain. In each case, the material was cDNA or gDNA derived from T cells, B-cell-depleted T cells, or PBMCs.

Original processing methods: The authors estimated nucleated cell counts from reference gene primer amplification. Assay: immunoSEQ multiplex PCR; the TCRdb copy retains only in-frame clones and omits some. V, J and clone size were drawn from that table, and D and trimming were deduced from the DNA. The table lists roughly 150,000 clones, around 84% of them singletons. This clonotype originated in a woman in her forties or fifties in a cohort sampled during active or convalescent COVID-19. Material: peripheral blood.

In nucleotides, the CDR3 is TGTGCCAGCTCACCCACCGTTGAGAAGATCTATGGCTACACCTTC. Its translation is CASSPTVEKIYGYTF. The chain uses TRBV18 and TRBJ1-2; unclear D gene. With 3 bases removed from V and 4 bases from J, the gap between germline ends came to 15 bases. The germline CDR1 and CDR2 sequences are KGHSH and LQKENI. The CDR3 spans 15 residues.